Listed below are T cell receptor beta chains from one sample, sequenced in a study of control samples from healthy donors and cancer patients. Some clones are missing from TCRdb's copy, which holds only in-frame ones; the method was immunoSEQ multiplex PCR. The profile covers more than 50,000 clones, with about nine tenths appearing a single time and about 1.2% taken by the ten largest. The sample taken for sequencing was PBMCs. The source is a woman aged 45-65 years with colorectal cancer. Each CDR3 is given with its conserved first and last residue. Fields, in order: CDR3 length, D gene, J gene, clone size, V gene, CDR3 DNA, CDR3 protein. A D gene is named only where the DNA matches it firmly. Clone size appears in some rows only: once, few, many, or a class for an expanded clone.

>17|TRBD1|TRBJ1-2|-|TRBV11-2
TGTGCCAGCAGCTTGGGCGGGACAGGGACCGCTAACTATGGCTACACCTTC
CASSLGGTGTANYGYTF
>14|-|TRBJ2-3|-|TRBV20-1
TGCAGTGCTAGTCGGGCCACCACCACAGATACGCAGTATTTT
CSASRATTTDTQYF
>15|-|TRBJ1-5|-|TRBV18
TGTGCCAGCTCTCTCGGTTCGGGGGGCCATCAGCCCCAGCATTTT
CASSLGSGGHQPQHF
>13|-|TRBJ2-2|-|TRBV29-1
TGCAGCGTTGGTACAGGCCTTACCGGGGAGCTGTTTTTT
CSVGTGLTGELFF
>14|-|TRBJ1-2|once|TRBV6-2/TRBV6-3
TGTGCCAGCAGTTGGGACAACCTTAACTATGGCTACACCTTC
CASSWDNLNYGYTF
>13|TRBD1|TRBJ2-1|-|TRBV30
TGTGCCTGGAGGGGACAGGGGACCGGTGAGCAGTTCTTC
CAWRGQGTGEQFF
>18|-|TRBJ2-6|once|TRBV5-1
TGCGCCAGCAGCTTGGTGGGGGGACAGTGGGCTGGGGCCAACGTCCTGACTTTC
CASSLVGGQWAGANVLTF
>15|TRBD2|TRBJ2-7|-|TRBV2
TGTGCCAGCAGCGCTATGACTAGCGGGAGTGGAGAGCAGTACTTC
CASSAMTSGSGEQYF
>13|-|TRBJ1-1|few|TRBV6-1
TGTGCCAGCAGTGAAGGGGGGTCCACCAAAGCTTTCTTT
CASSEGGSTKAFF
>14|-|TRBJ1-2|-|TRBV5-1
TGCGCCAGCAGCACGAGCGGGGTTGGCTATGGCTACACCTTC
CASSTSGVGYGYTF
>14|-|TRBJ1-2|-|TRBV5-1
TGCGCCAGCAGCTTGGTTCCAGGGGACTATGGCTACACCTTC
CASSLVPGDYGYTF
>16|TRBD1|TRBJ2-3|-|TRBV30
TGTGCCTGGAGTCCGAACAGGGGCGTTGGCACAGATACGCAGTATTTT
CAWSPNRGVGTDTQYF
>13|-|TRBJ1-5|-|TRBV18
TGTGCCAGCTCACCCGGTGTGGTTCAGCCCCAGCATTTT
CASSPGVVQPQHF
>14|TRBD1|TRBJ2-5|-|TRBV7-8
TGTGCCAGCAGCTTAAACAGGGGTAGCGAGACCCAGTACTTC
CASSLNRGSETQYF
>17|TRBD2|TRBJ2-3|-|TRBV15
TGTGCCACCAGCAGCGGGACTAGCGGGGATGGGACAGATACGCAGTATTTT
CATSSGTSGDGTDTQYF
>14|-|TRBJ2-7|-|TRBV18
TGTGCCAGCTCACCAAGCGTGGGGCCGGACCAGCAGTACTTC
CASSPSVGPDQQYF
>14|-|TRBJ1-2|-|TRBV4-1
TGCGCCAGCAGCCAAGACGGGGGGAACTATGGCTACACCTTC
CASSQDGGNYGYTF
>19|-|TRBJ2-1|-|TRBV5-6
TGTGCCAGCAGCCCCTCCCTTCGGACCTCAGTAGTTCGGTACAATGAGCAGTTCTTC
CASSPSLRTSVVRYNEQFF
>11|-|TRBJ1-2|-|TRBV2
TGTGCCAGCAGTGCGGACACCCCCTACACCTTC
CASSADTPYTF
>14|-|TRBJ1-2|-|TRBV6-1
TGTGCCAGCAGTGAAGACAGAACTAACTATGGCTACACCTTC
CASSEDRTNYGYTF
>16|TRBD2|TRBJ2-1|-|TRBV30
TGTGCCTGGGCACTGGGGCTAGCGGGGACCGAAAATGAGCAGTTCTTC
CAWALGLAGTENEQFF
>15|-|TRBJ2-1|-|TRBV3-1/TRBV3-2
TGTGCCAGCAGCCGTTCAACTTTAGGGTACAATGAGCAGTTCTTC
CASSRSTLGYNEQFF
>16|TRBD2|TRBJ2-7|-|TRBV25-1
TGTGCCAGCAGTGAATATCAGGCGGGAGGGACCTACGAGCAGTACTTC
CASSEYQAGGTYEQYF
>13|-|TRBJ1-2|few|TRBV2
TGTGCCAGCAGTGGGGGCAGGTTGGATGGCTACACCTTC
CASSGGRLDGYTF
>15|TRBD1|TRBJ2-7|-|TRBV10-1
TGCGCCAGCAGTGACTTTGGGACAGGAATTTACGAGCAGTACTTC
CASSDFGTGIYEQYF
>15|TRBD2|TRBJ2-3|-|TRBV4-2
TGTGCCAGCAGCCAAGCACTAGCGGGCACAGATACGCAGTATTTT
CASSQALAGTDTQYF
>13|-|TRBJ1-1|-|TRBV6-5
TGTGCCAGCACCCCCCGAGGAGACACTGAAGCTTTCTTT
CASTPRGDTEAFF
>16|TRBD1|TRBJ1-2|-|TRBV14
TGTGCCAGCAGCCAAGATGAGGGAGGGGGCTTGTGGGGCTACACCTTC
CASSQDEGGGLWGYTF
>12|-|TRBJ1-2|-|TRBV6-5
TGTGCCAGCGGGCGGGAGGGAAGGGGCTACACCTTC
CASGREGRGYTF
>15|-|TRBJ1-6|-|TRBV19
TGTGCCACGGCGCCCCAGTTAGCGAATAATTCACCCCTCCACTTT
CATAPQLANNSPLHF
>13|-|TRBJ2-5|-|TRBV12-3/TRBV12-4
TGTGCCAGCAGTTTAGGGGGTGGGGAGACCCAGTACTTC
CASSLGGGETQYF
>16|-|TRBJ2-5|once|TRBV5-6
TGTGCCAGCAGCTTGGCCGCCGGGGTGGGACGCGAGACCCAGTACTTC
CASSLAAGVGRETQYF
>14|-|TRBJ1-1|-|TRBV27
TGTGCCAGCAGTTTTCAGGACGAAGTCACTGAAGCTTTCTTT
CASSFQDEVTEAFF
>12|TRBD1|TRBJ1-2|few|TRBV20-1
TGCAGTGCTAGTTGGACAGGGGATGGCTACACCTTC
CSASWTGDGYTF
>15|TRBD1|TRBJ2-3|-|TRBV7-6
TGTGCCAGCAGCTCAGGACAGGGAAGCACAGATACGCAGTATTTT
CASSSGQGSTDTQYF
>13|-|TRBJ1-4|-|TRBV14
TGTGCCAGCAGCCCCGCGTCGGTTCGAAAACTGTTTTTT
CASSPASVRKLFF
>14|-|TRBJ2-7|-|TRBV5-1
TGCGCCAGCAGCTTGATTTCGAGCTCCTACGAGCAGTACTTC
CASSLISSSYEQYF
>16|TRBD2|TRBJ2-1|-|TRBV6-5
TGTGCCAGCAGTTATCATCTAGCGGGGGGTTCCAATGAGCAGTTCTTC
CASSYHLAGGSNEQFF
>13|-|TRBJ1-1|-|TRBV7-3
TGTGCCAGCAGCTCTCCCAACCGGGAGGAAGCTTTCTTT
CASSSPNREEAFF
>15|TRBD1|TRBJ1-5|-|TRBV19
TGTGCCAGTGGGATGAGGGGACAGAGCAATCAGCCCCAGCATTTT
CASGMRGQSNQPQHF
>16|TRBD2|TRBJ2-5|few|TRBV5-6
TGTGCCAGCAGCTCGTATGGGACTAGAATGGATGAGACCCAGTACTTC
CASSSYGTRMDETQYF
>12|TRBD1|TRBJ1-2|-|TRBV5-5
TGTGCCAGCAGGGGAGGGGGCTCTGGCTACACCTTC
CASRGGGSGYTF
>14|-|TRBJ2-2|-|TRBV9
TGTGCCAGCAGCGTAGGCGAGGTCACCGGGGAGCTGTTTTTT
CASSVGEVTGELFF
>15|TRBD1|TRBJ2-1|-|TRBV3-1/TRBV3-2
TGTGCCAGCAGCCAAGGCTTGGCAGGGGGCGATGAGCAGTTCTTC
CASSQGLAGGDEQFF
>11|-|TRBJ2-7|-|TRBV30
TGTGCCTGGAGTGTACTTTACGAGCAGTACTTC
CAWSVLYEQYF
>15|TRBD1|TRBJ2-3|-|TRBV7-9
TGTGCCAGCAGCATGCGACAGGGGGGCTCAGATACGCAGTATTTT
CASSMRQGGSDTQYF
>15|-|TRBJ2-3|-|TRBV3-1/TRBV3-2
TGTGCCAGCAGCCCGTCAGGGGCCAGCACAGATACGCAGTATTTT
CASSPSGASTDTQYF
>14|-|TRBJ2-5|-|TRBV5-4
TGTGCCAGCAGTTATGGGGGTTTGGGAGAGACCCAGTACTTC
CASSYGGLGETQYF
>14|-|TRBJ2-2|-|TRBV6-5
TGTGCCAGCAGACGGACCTTCAACACCGGGGAGCTGTTTTTT
CASRRTFNTGELFF
>15|TRBD1|TRBJ1-2|-|TRBV6-6
TGTGCCAGCAGCCCAAGGGGACAGTCCAACTATGGCTACACCTTC
CASSPRGQSNYGYTF